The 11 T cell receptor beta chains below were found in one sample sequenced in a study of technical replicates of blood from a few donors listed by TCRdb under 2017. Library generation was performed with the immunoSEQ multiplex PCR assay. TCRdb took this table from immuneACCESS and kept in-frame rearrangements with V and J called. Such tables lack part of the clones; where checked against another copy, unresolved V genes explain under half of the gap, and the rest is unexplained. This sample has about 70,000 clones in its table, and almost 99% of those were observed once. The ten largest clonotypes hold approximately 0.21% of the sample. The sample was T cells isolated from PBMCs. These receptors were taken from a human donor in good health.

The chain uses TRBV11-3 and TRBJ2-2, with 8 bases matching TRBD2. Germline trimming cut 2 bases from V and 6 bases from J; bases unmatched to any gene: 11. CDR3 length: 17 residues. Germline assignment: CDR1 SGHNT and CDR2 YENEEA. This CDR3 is CASSLYPGGLVAGELFF. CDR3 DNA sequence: TGTGCCAGCAGCTTATATCCGGGAGGGCTTGTGGCCGGGGAGCTGTTTTTT.

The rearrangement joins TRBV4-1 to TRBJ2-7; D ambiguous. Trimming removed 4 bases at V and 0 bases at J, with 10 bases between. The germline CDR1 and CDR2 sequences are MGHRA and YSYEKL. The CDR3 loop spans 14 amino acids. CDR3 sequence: CASSRVEHSYEQYF. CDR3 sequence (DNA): TGCGCCAGCAGCCGAGTGGAGCACTCCTACGAGCAGTACTTC.

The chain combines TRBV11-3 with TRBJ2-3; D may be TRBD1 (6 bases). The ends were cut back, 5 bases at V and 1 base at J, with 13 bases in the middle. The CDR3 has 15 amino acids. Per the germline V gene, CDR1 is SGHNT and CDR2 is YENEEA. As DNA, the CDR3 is TGTGCCAGCAGCGTAGGGGCAGGGGGCACAGATACGCAGTATTTT. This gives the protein CASSVGAGGTDTQYF.

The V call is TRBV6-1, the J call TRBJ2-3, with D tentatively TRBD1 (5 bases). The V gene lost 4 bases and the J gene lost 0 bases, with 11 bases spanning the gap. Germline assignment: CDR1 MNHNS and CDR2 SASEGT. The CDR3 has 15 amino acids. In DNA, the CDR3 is TGTGCCAGCAGTGTGAAGGGGTTTAGCACAGATACGCAGTATTTT. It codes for CASSVKGFSTDTQYF.

The chain's CDR3 is CASSKEGTAGSQYF. CDR3 in DNA: TGTGCCAGCAGCAAAGAAGGGACAGCCGGTAGCCAGTACTTC. The chain is built from TRBV21-1 and TRBJ2-5; the table calls TRBD1, which could not be checked here. TRBV21-1 is assigned pseudogene status. This CDR3 contains 14 residues.

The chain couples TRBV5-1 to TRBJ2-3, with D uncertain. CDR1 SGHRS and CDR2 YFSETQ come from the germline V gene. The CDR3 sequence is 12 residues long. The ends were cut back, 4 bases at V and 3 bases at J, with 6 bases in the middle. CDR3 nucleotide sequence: TGCGCCAGCAGCCAGATGACAGATACGCAGTATTTT. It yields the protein CASSQMTDTQYF.

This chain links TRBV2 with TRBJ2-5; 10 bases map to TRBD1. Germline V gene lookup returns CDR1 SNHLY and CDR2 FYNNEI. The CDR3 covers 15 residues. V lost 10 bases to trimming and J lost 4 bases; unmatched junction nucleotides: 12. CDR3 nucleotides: TGTGCCATCCGGGACAGGGGACAGATCCGAGAGACCCAGTACTTC. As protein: CAIRDRGQIRETQYF. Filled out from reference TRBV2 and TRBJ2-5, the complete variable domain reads EPEVTQTPSHQVTQMGQEVILRCVPISNHLYFYWYRQILGQKVEFLVSFYNNEISEKSEIFDDQFSVERPDGSNFTLKIRSTKLEDSAMYFCAIRDRGQIRETQYFGPGTRLLVL.

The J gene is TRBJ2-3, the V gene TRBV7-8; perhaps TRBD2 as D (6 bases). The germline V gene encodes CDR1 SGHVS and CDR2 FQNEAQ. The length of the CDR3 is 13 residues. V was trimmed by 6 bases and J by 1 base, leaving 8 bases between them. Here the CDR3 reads CASRSSGTDTQYF. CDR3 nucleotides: TGTGCCAGCAGGTCTAGCGGCACAGATACGCAGTATTTT.

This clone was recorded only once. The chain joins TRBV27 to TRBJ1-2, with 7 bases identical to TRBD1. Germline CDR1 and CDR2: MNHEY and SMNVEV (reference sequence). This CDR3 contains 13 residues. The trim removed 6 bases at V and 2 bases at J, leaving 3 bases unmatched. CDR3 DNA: TGTGCCAGCAGCTGGGGACAGAACTATGGCTACACCTTC. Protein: CASSWGQNYGYTF.

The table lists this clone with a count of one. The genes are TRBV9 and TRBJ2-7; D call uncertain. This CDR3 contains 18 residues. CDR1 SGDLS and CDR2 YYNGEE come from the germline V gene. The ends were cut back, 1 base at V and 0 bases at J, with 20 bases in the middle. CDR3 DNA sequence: TGTGCCAGCAGCGTATTTCCCGTTGGCCCTGATTCCTCCTACGAGCAGTACTTC. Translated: CASSVFPVGPDSSYEQYF.

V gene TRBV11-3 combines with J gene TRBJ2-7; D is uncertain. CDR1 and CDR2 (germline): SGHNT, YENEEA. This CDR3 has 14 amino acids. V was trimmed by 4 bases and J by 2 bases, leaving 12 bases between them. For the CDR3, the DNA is TGTGCCAGCAGCTCGGATGTGGGCACCTACGAGCAGTACTTC. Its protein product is CASSSDVGTYEQYF.